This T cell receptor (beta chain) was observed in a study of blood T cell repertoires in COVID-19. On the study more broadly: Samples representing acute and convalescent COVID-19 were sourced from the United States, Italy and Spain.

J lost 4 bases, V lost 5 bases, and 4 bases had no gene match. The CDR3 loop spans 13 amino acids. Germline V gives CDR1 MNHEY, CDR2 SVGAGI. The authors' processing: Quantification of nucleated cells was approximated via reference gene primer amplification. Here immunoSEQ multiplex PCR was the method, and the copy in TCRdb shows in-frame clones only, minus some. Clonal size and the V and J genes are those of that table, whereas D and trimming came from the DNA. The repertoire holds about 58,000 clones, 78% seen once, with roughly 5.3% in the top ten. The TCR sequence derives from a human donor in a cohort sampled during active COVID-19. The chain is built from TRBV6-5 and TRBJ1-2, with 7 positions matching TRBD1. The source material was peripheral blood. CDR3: CASSTGDSYGYTF. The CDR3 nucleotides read TGTGCCAGCAGTACAGGGGACAGCTATGGCTACACCTTC.